The entry that follows covers one T cell receptor beta chain sequence. The sample comes from a study of blood T cell repertoires in COVID-19. For the study at large: From the United States, Italy and Spain came samples of acute and convalescent COVID-19. T cells, B-cell-depleted T cells, or PBMCs provided the cDNA or gDNA that served as material.

Germline-derived CDR1 and CDR2 are SGHRS and YFSETQ. The CDR3 consists of 14 residues. V trimming: 3 bases; J trimming: 3 bases; junction bases outside the gene matches: 5. Patients of the Seattle cohort, enrolled during active infection, were followed longitudinally. Per the original methods: Amplification with reference gene primers provided the estimates of nucleated cell counts. Only in-frame clones appear in the TCRdb table, and some are missing; sequencing was by immunoSEQ multiplex PCR. For V, J and clone size, that table is used; D and trimming come from the DNA. Of around 470,000 clones listed, approximately 89% are singletons.

V usage is TRBV5-1 and J usage is TRBJ2-7; 8 bases agree with TRBD1. The clonotype originates from a man aged 18 to 30 with COVID-19, enrolled during active disease. What was sequenced was peripheral blood. CDR3 loop: CASSWGQARYEQYF. Here the CDR3 DNA reads TGCGCCAGCAGCTGGGGACAGGCGCGCTACGAGCAGTACTTC.